One and the same sample provided the 18 T cell receptor beta chains below, sequenced in a study of tumor-infiltrating lymphocytes in primary liver carcinoma. The blood RNA (from unsorted whole blood) was obtained, and germline DNA was also extracted. Priming with a constant-region primer yielded TCR beta cDNA from about 450 ng total RNA. Libraries covering TCR beta were generated through three nested multiplex PCR rounds (using a slightly modified ARM-PCR). Use of TRBV1-TRBV30 forward primers with a C-beta reverse primer characterized the first two PCR rounds, which lasted 10 cycles each. TCRdb passed the multiplex PCR reads through MiXCR, listing each CDR3 protein once. The repertoire holds approximately 340,000 distinct CDR3 sequences, with roughly two thirds as singletons. The sequencing sample was made of peripheral blood. These receptors all stem from a man aged 40-49 years with primary liver carcinoma and hepatitis B virus infection.

In the case of this clonotype: This sequence may be a read error, since a much larger clone differs from it by one base. The chain is built from TRBV12-3 or TRBV12-4 and TRBJ1-2; TRBD1 matches 7 bases. The CDR3 contains 14 residues. The CDR3 sequence is CASCLQGTDYGYTF. Here the CDR3 DNA reads TGTGCCAGCTGTTTACAGGGGACTGACTATGGCTACACCTTC.

The chain is built from TRBV11-2 and TRBJ2-1; 8 positions agree with TRBD2. V lost 6 bases, J lost 8 bases, and 12 bases stayed unmatched. This CDR3 contains 15 residues. CDR1 SGHAT and CDR2 FQNNGV come from the germline V gene. The CDR3 loop is CASSRTSRPYYEQFF. CDR3 coding DNA: TGTGCCAGCAGTAGGACTAGCCGGCCTTACTATGAGCAGTTCTTC. The full variable domain, rest sourced from reference TRBV11-2 and TRBJ2-1, is EAGVAQSPRYKIIEKRQSVAFWCNPISGHATLYWYQQILGQGPKLLIQFQNNGVVDDSQLPKDRFSAERLKGVDSTLKIQPAKLEDSAVYLCASSRTSRPYYEQFFGPGTRLTVL.

V and J are TRBV10-3 and TRBJ2-7, with D possibly TRBD1 on 5 matching bases. V lost 11 bases to trimming and J lost 4 bases, with 18 bases between them. Germline lookup yields CDR1 ENHRY and CDR2 SYGVKD. The CDR3 consists of 13 residues. In DNA, the CDR3 is TGTGCCGTCGGTAGGAGACAGACTTACGAGCAGTACTTC. Translation gives CAVGRRQTYEQYF.

For this clonotype: At one of its ends the junction is not consistent with the germline gene, which may arise from a read error. The chain recombines TRBV6-5 with TRBJ1-5; D possibly corresponds to TRBD1 (5 bases). Per germline, CDR1 MNHEY and CDR2 SVGAGI. The CDR3 runs 14 residues. The CDR3 sequence: CACSRRQWQQPQHF. In DNA form, the CDR3 reads TGTGCCTGCAGTCGCCGACAGTGGCAACAGCCCCAACATTTT.

About this clonotype: Since no conserved phenylalanine or tryptophan closes the CDR3, a read error is the likely cause. The chain has TRBV11-2 and TRBJ1-1; weak D call: TRBD1 (6 bases). Germline-derived CDR1 and CDR2 are SGHAT and FQNNGV. The CDR3 covers 11 residues. V was cut by 5 bases and J by 10 bases, with 11 bases left in between. The DNA of the CDR3 is TGTGCCAGCAGCACAGGGTTCGGAGCTTTCTCT. It encodes CASSTGFGAFS.

As for this clonotype: As the CDR3 is not closed by the conserved phenylalanine or tryptophan, this likely results from a read error. The V call is TRBV11-2, the J call TRBJ2-1, with D perhaps TRBD1 (5 bases). The CDR3 contains 16 residues. Germline CDR1 reads SGHAT; CDR2 reads FQNNGV. CDR3 in amino acids: CAGSLGAALLGNEQFS. The CDR3 region has the DNA TGTGCCGGCAGCTTAGGGGCAGCACTCTTAGGTAATGAGCAGTTCTCC.

As to this clonotype: One end of the junction varies from germline; a read error may be responsible. V is TRBV7-9 and J is TRBJ2-2, with D maybe TRBD2 (6 bases). The CDR3 is 18 residues long. The germline gives CDR1 SEHNR, CDR2 FQNEAQ (reference sequence). The CDR3 loop reads CVSSLVRLAGTNTGELFF. CDR3 sequence (DNA): TGTGTCAGCAGCTTAGTTCGACTCGCGGGAACGAACACCGGGGAGCTGTTTTTT. Full variable domain (missing parts from reference TRBV7-9 and TRBJ2-2): DTGVSQNPRHKITKRGQNVTFRCDPISEHNRLYWYRQTLGQGPEFLTYFQNEAQLEKSRLLSDRFSAERPKGSFSTLEIQRTEQGDSAMYLCVSSLVRLAGTNTGELFFGEGSRLTVL.

Of note for this clonotype: This sequence may be a read error, since a much larger clone differs from it by one base. The chain employs TRBV4-1 and TRBJ2-3; D is ambiguous. V was pared by 4 bases and J by 1 base, with 6 bases between. Looked up from germline, CDR1 is MGHRA and CDR2 is YSYEKL. CDR3 length equals 13 residues. In nucleotides, the CDR3 is TGCGCCAGCAGCCGAGTCGGCACAGATACGCAGTATTTT. This encodes CASSRVGTDTQYF.

On this clonotype: The junction differs from germline at one of its ends, possibly a read error. CDR3 protein: CGSSQDEGILQPQHF. CDR3 DNA sequence: TGCGGCAGCAGCCAAGACGAGGGAATTCTGCAGCCCCAGCATTTT. The chain has TRBV4-1 and TRBJ1-5, with D uncertain. CDR3 length: 15 residues. Germline assignment: CDR1 MGHRA and CDR2 YSYEKL.

Notes on this clonotype: This clone may be a read error of a much larger clone one base away. The V and J genes are TRBV4-1 and TRBJ2-1, with D unclear. This CDR3 is 15 amino acids long. V was shortened by 1 base and J by 3 bases, with 10 bases between the two germline ends. CDR1 MGHRA and CDR2 YSYEKL come from the germline V gene. The CDR3 region is CASSQVGSYYNEQFF. CDR3 bases: TGCGCCAGCAGCCAAGTAGGGTCCTACTACAATGAGCAGTTCTTC.

The chain combines TRBV11-2 with TRBJ2-2; maybe TRBD2 (6 bases). V lost 9 bases, J lost 8 bases, and 22 bases lay in between. The CDR3 runs to 15 residues. Germline CDR1 is SGHAT and CDR2 is FQNNGV. In DNA form, the CDR3 reads TGTGCCAGTAGTCTGAGGGAGGACCTATTAGGGGAGCTGTTTTTT. Translation gives CASSLREDLLGELFF.

This clonotype was recorded many times. This chain uses TRBV5-4 with TRBJ2-5; 8 nucleotides agree with TRBD1. CDR3 length: 16 amino acids. J gave up 4 bases and V 4 bases, and 12 bases lay outside the gene matches. Germline CDR1 SGHNT, CDR2 YYREEE (reference sequence). The chain's CDR3 is CASSPDRAEVGETQYF. The CDR3 DNA reads as TGTGCCAGCAGCCCGGACAGGGCAGAAGTCGGAGAGACCCAGTACTTC.

In its sample, this clonotype was seen many times. The DNA of the CDR3 is TGTGCCAGCAGCCTTACGGGACTAGCGGGTAATGAGCAGTTCTTC. It yields the protein CASSLTGLAGNEQFF. The J gene is TRBJ2-1, the V gene TRBV5-4; TRBD2 matches 12 bases. V was pared by 4 bases and J by 7 bases, with 6 bases of the junction left unmatched. In germline, CDR1 is SGHNT, CDR2 YYREEE (reference sequence). The CDR3 runs 15 residues.

In this sample, this clonotype turned up many times. The chain uses TRBV6-2 or TRBV6-3 and TRBJ1-5; D is undetermined. Germline CDR1 reads MNHEY; CDR2 reads SVGEGT. This CDR3 contains 17 residues. Trimming shortened V by 0 bases and J by 4 bases, and 16 bases separated the two germline ends. This chain's CDR3 is CASSYSSRRIVNQPQHF. CDR3 nucleotide sequence: TGTGCCAGCAGTTACTCATCTCGGCGGATTGTTAATCAGCCCCAGCATTTT.

This clonotype appeared many times. V is TRBV10-2 and J is TRBJ1-1, with 9 bases aligning to TRBD1. CDR3 length: 14 amino acids. V lost 2 bases and J lost 5; bases outside the gene matches: 3. Germline V CDR1 and CDR2: WSHSY, SAAADI. In nucleotides, the CDR3 is TGCGCCAGCAGTGAGACAGGGGGCTTAACTGAAGCTTTCTTT. It codes for CASSETGGLTEAFF.

Remarks on this clonotype: The final CDR3 position lacks the conserved phenylalanine or tryptophan, pointing to a likely read error. V and J are TRBV11-2 and TRBJ2-7, with 7 bases lining up with TRBD2. Germline V lookup: CDR1 SGHAT, CDR2 FQNNGV. CDR3 length equals 14 residues. CDR3 nucleotide sequence: TGTGCCAGTAGCTTAGCGGGTATCCAGGGATGGCAGTACTCC. This translates into CASSLAGIQGWQYS.

Concerning this clonotype itself: At one boundary the junction diverges from the germline segment, which might be a read error. The chain carries TRBV4-2 and TRBJ2-3; D may match TRBD1 or TRBD2 (5 bases each). This CDR3 comprises 17 residues. Germline V gene sequence: CDR1 LGHNA, CDR2 YNFKEQ. CDR3 residues: CASSPNFVGEDTDTRYF. In nucleotides, the CDR3 is TGTGCCAGCAGCCCCAATTTTGTGGGAGAGGACACAGATACGCGGTATTTT.

Of note for this clonotype: Just one base apart from a much larger clone, this may be a read error. The chain joins TRBV6-2 or TRBV6-3 to TRBJ2-1; the match to TRBD1 covers 7 bases. The CDR3 runs to 15 residues. In germline, CDR1 is MNHEY, CDR2 SVGEGT. CDR3 DNA sequence: TGTGCCAGCAGTTATACGGGACAGCCCTACAATGATCAGTTCTTC. It specifies CASSYTGQPYNDQFF.